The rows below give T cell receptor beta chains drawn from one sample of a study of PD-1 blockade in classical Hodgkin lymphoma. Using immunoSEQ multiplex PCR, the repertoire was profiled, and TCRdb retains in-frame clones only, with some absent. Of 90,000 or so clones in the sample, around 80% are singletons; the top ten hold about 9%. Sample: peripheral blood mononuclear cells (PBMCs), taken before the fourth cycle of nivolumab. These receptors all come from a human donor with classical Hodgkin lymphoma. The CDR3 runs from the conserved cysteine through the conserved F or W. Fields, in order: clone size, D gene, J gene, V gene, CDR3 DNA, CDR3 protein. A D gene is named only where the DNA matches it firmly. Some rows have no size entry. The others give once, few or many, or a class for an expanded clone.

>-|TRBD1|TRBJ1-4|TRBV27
TGTGCCAGCAGTCCTTGGACAGGGAAGGAAAAACTGTTTTTT
CASSPWTGKEKLFF
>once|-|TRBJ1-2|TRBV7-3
TGTGCCAGCAGCCCCGGACAGAACTATGGCTACACCTTC
CASSPGQNYGYTF
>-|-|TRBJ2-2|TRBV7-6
TGTGCCAGCAGCTTAGCGTCGGGAGTGGCCGGGGAGCTGTTTTTT
CASSLASGVAGELFF
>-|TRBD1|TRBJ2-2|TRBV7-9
TGTGCCAGCAGCTTATCCTTCGGGACAGGCGGGAACACCGGGGAGCTGTTTTTT
CASSLSFGTGGNTGELFF
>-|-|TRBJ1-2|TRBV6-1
TGTGCCAGCAGTGAACCAGGGTCAAACTCCTATGGCTACACCTTC
CASSEPGSNSYGYTF
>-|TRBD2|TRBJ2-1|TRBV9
TGTGCCAGCAGCGAGCGGGACTTCGGAGACAATGAGCAGTTCTTC
CASSERDFGDNEQFF
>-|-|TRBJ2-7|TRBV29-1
TGCAGCGTTGCGGACACCCCCTACGAGCAGTACTTC
CSVADTPYEQYF
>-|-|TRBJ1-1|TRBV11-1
TGTGCCAGCAGCCTTCGGGGGATCACTGAAGCTTTCTTT
CASSLRGITEAFF
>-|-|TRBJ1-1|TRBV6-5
TGTGCCAGCAGTTACTCGAACCAAAATCCGAACACTGAAGCTTTCTTT
CASSYSNQNPNTEAFF
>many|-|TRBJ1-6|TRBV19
TGTGCCAGTAGTTTGGGGGAAGGCTCACCCCTCCACTTT
CASSLGEGSPLHF
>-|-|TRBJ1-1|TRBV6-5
TGTGCCAGCAGGTCAGGGCTCATGAACACTGAAGCTTTCTTT
CASRSGLMNTEAFF
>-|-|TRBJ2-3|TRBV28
TGTGCCAGCAGTTTTCGGCAGAGAAGCACAGATACGCAGTATTTT
CASSFRQRSTDTQYF
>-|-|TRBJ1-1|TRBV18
TGTGCCAGCTCACCATCGGGGGACACTGAAGCTTTCTTT
CASSPSGDTEAFF
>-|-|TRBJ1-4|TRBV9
TGTGCCAGCAGCGTAGGGGGCGTGGGTGAAAAACTGTTTTTT
CASSVGGVGEKLFF
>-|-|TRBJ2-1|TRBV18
TGTGCCAGCTCTCCGGGGGTAACGTGGAATGAGCAGTTCTTC
CASSPGVTWNEQFF
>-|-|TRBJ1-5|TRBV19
TGTGCCAGTAGCGTATCGGTGGTTAGCAATCAGCCCCAGCATTTT
CASSVSVVSNQPQHF
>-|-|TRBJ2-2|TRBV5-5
TGTGCCAGCAGCTTCAAGAGAGGAGTCACCGGGGAGCTGTTTTTT
CASSFKRGVTGELFF
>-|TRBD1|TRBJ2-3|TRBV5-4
TGTGCCAGCAGCATAGAGGGACAGAGCACAGATACGCAGTATTTT
CASSIEGQSTDTQYF
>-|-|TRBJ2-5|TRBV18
TGTGCCAGCTCACGGCAGCCGACTAGTTTCCCCAGTCAAGAGACCCAGTACTTC
CASSRQPTSFPSQETQYF
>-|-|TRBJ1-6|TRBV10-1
TGCGCCAGCAGTGGCGGGGGAAATTCACCCCTCCACTTT
CASSGGGNSPLHF
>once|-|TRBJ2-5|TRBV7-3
TGTGCCAGCAGCACCGACCCGGCGGCGGAGACCCAGTACTTC
CASSTDPAAETQYF
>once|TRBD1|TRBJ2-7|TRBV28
TGTGCCAGCAACACAGGGGGCTTCTACGAGCAGTACTTC
CASNTGGFYEQYF
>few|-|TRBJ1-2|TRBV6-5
TGTGCCAGCACCTCCCCCGGACACTATGGCTACACCTTC
CASTSPGHYGYTF
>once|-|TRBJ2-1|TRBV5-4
TGTGCCAGCAGCTTGGGTAACCTGGGGCTAACCTACAATGAGCAGTTCTTC
CASSLGNLGLTYNEQFF
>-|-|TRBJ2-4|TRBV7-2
TGTGCCAGCAGCTTAGATGGGGAGGAGGCCAAAAACATTCAGTACTTC
CASSLDGEEAKNIQYF
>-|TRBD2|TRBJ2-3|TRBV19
TGTGCCAGTAGTATAACGGCTAGCGGGGGCGACACGCAGTATTTT
CASSITASGGDTQYF